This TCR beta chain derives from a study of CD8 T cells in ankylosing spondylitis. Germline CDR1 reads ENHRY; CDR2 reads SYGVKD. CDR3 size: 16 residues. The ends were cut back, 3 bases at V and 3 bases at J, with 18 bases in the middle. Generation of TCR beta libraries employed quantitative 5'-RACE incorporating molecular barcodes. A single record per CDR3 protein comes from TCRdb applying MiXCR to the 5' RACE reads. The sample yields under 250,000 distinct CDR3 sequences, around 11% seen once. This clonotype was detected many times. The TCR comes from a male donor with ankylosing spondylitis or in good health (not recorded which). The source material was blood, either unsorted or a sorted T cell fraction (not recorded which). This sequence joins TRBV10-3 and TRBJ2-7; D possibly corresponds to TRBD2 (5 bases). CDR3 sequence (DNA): TGTGCCATCAGTGACCCGACTACTGCCGGCTACTACGAGCAGTACTTC. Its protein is CAISDPTTAGYYEQYF.